The next 32 T cell receptor beta chains were all read from a single sample in a study of T cell responses to AZD1222 COVID-19 vaccine. The protocol was immunoSEQ multiplex PCR, while the TCRdb copy is restricted to in-frame clones and leaves out a portion. This repertoire shows 130,000 or so clones, 85% to 90% found once; its top ten account for 12%. The sequencing here drew on peripheral blood, taken on day 0 of AZD1222 vaccination. These receptor sequences come from an adult in good health.

The chain joins TRBV19 to TRBJ1-5; 7 bases align to TRBD1. CDR1 and CDR2 from the germline V gene are LNHDA and SQIVND (reference sequence). This CDR3 is 16 amino acids long. Trimming took 6 bases from V and 4 from J; bases not matched to a gene: 12. CDR3 DNA: TGTGCCAGTAGGGTTCAAGACAGGGCCCCTAATCAGCCCCAGCATTTT. Protein product: CASRVQDRAPNQPQHF. The full variable domain, its missing parts supplied by reference TRBV19 and TRBJ1-5, is DGGITQSPKYLFRKEGQNVTLSCEQNLNHDAMYWYRQDPGQGLRLIYYSQIVNDFQKGDIAEGYSVSREKKESFPLTVTSAQKNPTAFYLCASRVQDRAPNQPQHFGDGTRLSIL.

In this sample, this clone turned up a few times. The chain employs TRBV4-1 and TRBJ2-1, with D perhaps being TRBD1 or TRBD2 (6 bases each). CDR1 and CDR2 (germline): MGHRA, YSYEKL. This CDR3 has 17 amino acids. The V gene lost 2 bases and the J gene lost 0 bases, with 14 bases spanning the gap. CDR3 region: CASSQPIRGPSYNEQFF. The CDR3 nucleotides read TGCGCCAGCAGCCAACCTATCCGGGGGCCCTCCTACAATGAGCAGTTCTTC.

The gene calls are TRBV29-1 and TRBJ2-7; perhaps TRBD2 as D (5 bases). This CDR3 is built from 12 residues. Between the trimmed V and J ends, which lost 7 bases and 5 bases, there was a span of 15 bases. Germline V gene sequence: CDR1 SQVTM, CDR2 ANQGSEA. CDR3 protein: CSAIMGSNEQYF. The CDR3 DNA is TGCAGCGCAATTATGGGGAGCAACGAGCAGTACTTC.

This clone was found a few times. The chain recombines TRBV18 with TRBJ2-2; TRBD2 agrees at 8 bases. CDR3 length: 15 residues. V gave up 6 bases and J gave up 4 bases; unmatched junction bases: 7. Per germline, CDR1 KGHSH and CDR2 LQKENI. The CDR3 region is CASSEQREPTGELFF. In nucleotides, the CDR3 is TGTGCCAGCTCCGAACAGCGGGAGCCCACCGGGGAGCTGTTTTTT.

This clone was detected a few times. Other DNA variants within this sample encode the same CDR3. The V call is TRBV30, the J call TRBJ1-2, with D perhaps TRBD1 (6 bases). V was cut by 2 bases and J by 7 bases, with 11 bases left in between. The CDR3 loop spans 12 amino acids. Germline CDR1 GTSNPN, CDR2 SVGIG (reference sequence). CDR3 bases: TGTGCCTGGAGTCGGGGGGCTGGTGGCTACACCTTC. This sequence encodes CAWSRGAGGYTF.

V usage is TRBV6-4 and J usage is TRBJ2-3; D is possibly TRBD1 or TRBD2 (5 bases each). The germline V gene encodes CDR1 MRHNA and CDR2 SNTAGT. V gave up 9 bases and J gave up 6 bases, with 16 bases separating them. The CDR3 contains 13 residues. The CDR3, as DNA: TGTGCCAGTGGGGACCTCCCGGCGGATACGCAGTATTTT. This codes for CASGDLPADTQYF.

This chain joins TRBV27 and TRBJ1-2; TRBD1 is a possible D gene (6 bases). Germline V gene sequence: CDR1 MNHEY, CDR2 SMNVEV (reference sequence). Trimming left V 8 bases short and J 5 bases short, with 18 bases between. The CDR3 consists of 14 residues. CDR3 sequence (DNA): TGTGCCAGCGGACCGGGACAAAGGGGATATGGCTACACCTTC. As protein: CASGPGQRGYGYTF.

In this sample, this clone turned up a few times. The chain uses TRBV18 and TRBJ1-3; D gene ambiguous. Germline values: CDR1 KGHSH, CDR2 LQKENI. Trimming stripped 3 bases from V and 0 bases from J, with 21 bases between. This CDR3 is built from 19 residues. Written as DNA, the CDR3 is TGTGCCAGCTCACCGCGGTACGGGGAGGCGCTGAGCTCTGGAAACACCATATATTTT. This codes for CASSPRYGEALSSGNTIYF.

CDR3 DNA sequence: TGCAGTGCTAGTAGACTAGCGGGGGGGAACACAGATACGCAGTATTTT. This sequence encodes CSASRLAGGNTDTQYF. The V and J genes are TRBV20-1 and TRBJ2-3, with 14 bases fitting TRBD2. The V gene's germline CDR1 is DFQATT and CDR2 SNEGSKA (reference sequence). V shed 3 bases and J 2 bases; nucleotides not matched to a gene: 4. The CDR3 spans 16 residues.

This chain connects TRBV11-2 to TRBJ2-3, with 7 bases matching TRBD2. Germline values: CDR1 SGHAT, CDR2 FQNNGV. Losses at the gene ends were 5 bases for V and 2 bases for J; bases not matched to a gene: 1. The length of the CDR3 is 13 residues. CDR3 loop: CASSRGDTDTQYF. The DNA for the CDR3 is TGTGCCAGCAGCCGGGGGGACACAGATACGCAGTATTTT.

This sequence joins TRBV10-3 and TRBJ2-5; either TRBD1 or TRBD2 may supply D (7 bases each). Germline CDR1 and CDR2: ENHRY and SYGVKD. The CDR3 has 18 residues. V was clipped by 2 bases and J by 5 bases, with 24 bases between them. CDR3 sequence reads: CAISEGGPRQGGVETQYF. CDR3 DNA: TGTGCCATCAGTGAGGGGGGCCCCCGACAGGGAGGGGTCGAGACCCAGTACTTC.

This chain links TRBV5-1 with TRBJ2-7; 8 nucleotides agree with TRBD1. V trimming: 4 bases; J trimming: 5 bases; junction bases outside the gene matches: 2. The CDR3 has 12 residues. CDR1 and CDR2 (germline): SGHRS, YFSETQ. In DNA, the CDR3 is TGCGCCAGCAGCCCGGACAGGGACGAGCAGTACTTC. Protein: CASSPDRDEQYF.

The chain combines TRBV9 with TRBJ1-6, with D unclear. The germline CDR1 and CDR2 sequences are SGDLS and YYNGEE. The V and J ends lost 3 bases and 10 bases respectively, with 11 bases between them. The CDR3 spans 13 residues. The CDR3 coding sequence is TGTGCCAGCAGCGCGGCCCCGAAATCACCCCTCCACTTT. Its protein product is CASSAAPKSPLHF.

The DNA for the CDR3 is TGCAGTGCTAATGAGAACAGCCACGAGCAGTACTTC. Amino acid sequence: CSANENSHEQYF. The chain couples TRBV20-1 to TRBJ2-7; D gene uncertain. CDR1 DFQATT and CDR2 SNEGSKA come from the germline V gene (reference sequence). The CDR3 length is 12 residues. Trimming shortened V by 4 bases and J by 5 bases, and 12 bases separated the two germline ends.

The CDR3, as DNA: TGTGCCAGCAGCGTGGGCGGCTCCATGAACACTGAAGCTTTCTTT. Protein sequence: CASSVGGSMNTEAFF. The rearrangement joins TRBV9 to TRBJ1-1; D uncertain. Trimming took off 2 bases at V and 0 bases at J, with 11 bases between the two ends. Germline assignment: CDR1 SGDLS and CDR2 YYNGEE. This CDR3 has 15 amino acids. The full variable domain, completed using reference TRBV9 and TRBJ1-1, is DSGVTQTPKHLITATGQRVTLRCSPRSGDLSVYWYQQSLDQGLQFLIQYYNGEERAKGNILERFSAQQFPDLHSELNLSSLELGDSALYFCASSVGGSMNTEAFFGQGTRLTVV.

V gene TRBV4-1 combines with J gene TRBJ1-1; D is ambiguous. The CDR3 extends over 12 amino acids. Germline CDR1 and CDR2: MGHRA and YSYEKL. V dropped 4 bases and J dropped 5 bases, with 8 bases sitting between them. The CDR3 loop is CASSLIGTEAFF. CDR3 DNA sequence: TGCGCCAGCAGCCTGATTGGGACTGAAGCTTTCTTT.

The chain couples TRBV11-2 to TRBJ2-2; no definite D call. The CDR3 contains 14 residues. V shed 3 bases and J shed 1 base, with 6 bases lying between them. In germline, CDR1 is SGHAT, CDR2 FQNNGV. The CDR3 DNA sequence: TGTGCCAGCAGCTTTCTCGAGAACACCGGGGAGCTGTTTTTT. Residues: CASSFLENTGELFF.

A few counts support this clone. The chain employs TRBV5-1 and TRBJ2-1, with 8 nucleotides matching TRBD1. The V gene's germline CDR1 is SGHRS and CDR2 YFSETQ. The CDR3 extends over 16 amino acids. The J segment lost 5 bases and the V segment lost 3 bases, leaving 10 bases of the junction unmatched. The CDR3 loop is CASSSFPGQDNNEQFF. Written as DNA, the CDR3 is TGCGCCAGCAGCTCATTCCCGGGACAGGATAACAATGAGCAGTTCTTC.

V and J are TRBV29-1 and TRBJ1-1; D might be TRBD1 (6 bases). CDR3 size: 13 residues. Germline CDR1 is SQVTM and CDR2 is ANQGSEA. V was cut by 6 bases and J by 0 bases, with 11 bases left in between. The CDR3 protein is CSVGPGVNTEAFF. The CDR3 nucleotides are TGCAGCGTCGGGCCAGGGGTGAACACTGAAGCTTTCTTT.

The CDR3 loop is CASSPQGARGYTF. DNA for the CDR3: TGTGCCAGCAGTCCCCAGGGGGCGCGGGGCTACACCTTC. V usage is TRBV2 and J usage is TRBJ1-2; TRBD1 aligns across 8 bases. Germline V gene lookup returns CDR1 SNHLY and CDR2 FYNNEI. Germline trimming cut 5 bases from V and 8 bases from J; bases unmatched to any gene: 7. The CDR3 extends over 13 amino acids.

The chain has TRBV11-2 and TRBJ2-5, with 8 bases fitting TRBD1. CDR3 length: 15 residues. CDR1 is SGHAT, CDR2 FQNNGV, per germline. V was pared by 4 bases and J by 5 bases, with 9 bases of the junction left unmatched. CDR3 sequence: CASSSFRDRRETQYF. The CDR3 coding sequence is TGTGCCAGCAGCTCATTCCGGGACAGGAGGGAGACCCAGTACTTC.

In its sample, this clone was seen a few times. The chain joins TRBV4-2 to TRBJ2-5; 8 positions agree with TRBD2. The germline V gene encodes CDR1 LGHNA and CDR2 YNFKEQ. The CDR3 is 15 amino acids. Trimming cost V 2 bases and J 4 bases; bases outside gene matches: 6. For the CDR3, the DNA is TGTGCCAGCAGCCAAAGGGCAGGGACTAGAGAGACCCAGTACTTC. Its protein is CASSQRAGTRETQYF.

The chain employs TRBV6-5 and TRBJ1-5; D perhaps matches TRBD1 (5 bases). V gave up 7 bases and J gave up 1 base, with 8 bases separating them. Germline V gene sequence: CDR1 MNHEY, CDR2 SVGAGI. This CDR3 is built from 13 residues. The CDR3 here is CASMGGSNQPQHF. The CDR3 DNA reads as TGTGCCAGCATGGGGGGGAGCAATCAGCCCCAGCATTTT.

This chain connects TRBV18 to TRBJ2-5, with TRBD1 identical over 7 bases. CDR1 KGHSH and CDR2 LQKENI come from the germline V gene. This CDR3 contains 13 residues. V was pared by 3 bases and J by 3 bases, with 1 base of the junction left unmatched. CDR3 amino acids: CASSPGTEETQYF. DNA for the CDR3: TGTGCCAGCTCACCCGGGACAGAAGAGACCCAGTACTTC.

The chain uses TRBV7-9 and TRBJ2-7, with a possible D match to TRBD2 (5 bases). The CDR3 loop spans 13 amino acids. The germline gives CDR1 SEHNR, CDR2 FQNEAQ (reference sequence). V was trimmed by 5 bases and J by 2 bases, leaving 10 bases between them. The CDR3, as DNA: TGTGCCAGCAGCCCGGGGATAGCCTACGAGCAGTACTTC. Protein: CASSPGIAYEQYF. The full variable domain, with the rest looked up from reference TRBV7-9 and TRBJ2-7, is DTGVSQNPRHKITKRGQNVTFRCDPISEHNRLYWYRQTLGQGPEFLTYFQNEAQLEKSRLLSDRFSAERPKGSFSTLEIQRTEQGDSAMYLCASSPGIAYEQYFGPGTRLTVT.

The chain couples TRBV19 to TRBJ2-3; D possibly corresponds to TRBD1 (6 bases). The CDR3 spans 15 residues. V was trimmed by 5 bases and J by 0 bases, leaving 12 bases between them. Germline V gene lookup returns CDR1 LNHDA and CDR2 SQIVND (reference sequence). CDR3 in amino acids: CASSSVTGSTDTQYF. CDR3 bases: TGTGCCAGTAGTTCCGTGACAGGCAGCACAGATACGCAGTATTTT.

The rearrangement uses TRBV7-2 and TRBJ1-6; D is ambiguous. From germline, CDR1 is SGHTA and CDR2 FQGNSA. Trimming shortened V by 4 bases and J by 0 bases, and 13 bases separated the two germline ends. The CDR3 spans 17 residues. CDR3 sequence: CASSSFTRSSYNSPLHF. CDR3 nucleotide sequence: TGTGCCAGCAGCTCCTTCACCAGGAGCTCCTATAATTCACCCCTCCACTTT.

V gene TRBV10-1 combines with J gene TRBJ2-7; D call uncertain. Germline loops: CDR1 WNHNN, CDR2 SYGVQD (reference sequence). V lost 4 bases, J lost 0 bases, and 13 bases lay in between. The CDR3 length is 15 residues. CDR3 nucleotides: TGCGCCAGCAGTGGACCCGGACCCCCCTCCTACGAGCAGTACTTC. This codes for CASSGPGPPSYEQYF.

This rearrangement joins TRBV12-3 or TRBV12-4 to TRBJ2-1; 8 positions match TRBD2. The V and J ends lost 7 bases and 4 bases, in that order; junction bases with no gene match: 3. The CDR3 loop spans 13 amino acids. The CDR3 sequence is CASIREGYNEQFF. CDR3 sequence (DNA): TGTGCCAGCATACGGGAGGGGTACAATGAGCAGTTCTTC.

The CDR3 sequence: CASSLRTPPGVDEQYF. For the CDR3, the DNA is TGTGCCAGCAGTCTCAGGACCCCACCGGGAGTCGACGAGCAGTACTTC. The chain recombines TRBV6-2 or TRBV6-3 with TRBJ2-7; D may be TRBD2 (6 bases). Germline lookup yields CDR1 MNHEY and CDR2 SVGEGT. Trimming left V 5 bases short and J 5 bases short, with 22 bases between. This CDR3 comprises 16 residues.

The chain employs TRBV28 and TRBJ1-5; 10 bases align to TRBD1. Germline V lookup: CDR1 MDHEN, CDR2 SYDVKM. V dropped 4 bases and J dropped 6; count of bases not matched to a gene: 9. CDR3 length equals 16 residues. The CDR3 protein is CASSSRRQGAVQPQHF. CDR3 nucleotides: TGTGCCAGCAGTTCCCGCCGACAGGGGGCTGTTCAGCCCCAGCATTTT.

The CDR3, as DNA: TGTGCCACTAATATCGGTTCGGGGGCTGAAGCTTTCTTT. Amino acid sequence: CATNIGSGAEAFF. The chain links TRBV10-3 to TRBJ1-1, with D maybe TRBD1 (5 bases). The germline CDR1 and CDR2 sequences are ENHRY and SYGVKD. The CDR3 is made up of 13 amino acids. V lost 10 bases and J lost 6, with 18 bases in between.